This T cell receptor (beta chain) appears in the sequencing data of a study of shared clonotypes between healthy human individuals. In the study overall: There were three CD4 naive, three CD4 memory, two CD8 naive and one CD8 memory plates per donor.

Regarding the study as a whole: Between several donors, naive CD4 clonotypes were shared at a level of about 5%. Since donors were few, the genetic and exposure-history diversity represented was limited.

Of note for this clone: Its target is unknown. The sample holds other DNA sequences that translate to the same CDR3.

CDR3 size: 14 residues. V shed 1 base and J 5 bases; nucleotides not matched to a gene: 1. CDR1 is SGHTA and CDR2 is FQGNSA in the germline V gene. TCRdb's copy holds only in-frame clones and misses some; the assay was immunoSEQ multiplex PCR. The sample holds just over 2,000,000 clones, roughly 95% seen once. The chain couples TRBV7-2 to TRBJ1-4; TRBD1 matches at 7 bases. The sample taken for sequencing was naive CD4+ T cells sorted from blood. The subset was: CD45RA+ positively selected. The TCR comes from a man younger than 35 in good health. In DNA form, the CDR3 reads TGTGCCAGCAGCTTAGACAGGGGAAATGAAAAACTGTTTTTT. This codes for CASSLDRGNEKLFF. Looking up the rest from reference TRBV7-2 and TRBJ1-4 gives the full variable domain: GAGVSQSPSNKVTEKGKDVELRCDPISGHTALYWYRQSLGQGLEFLIYFQGNSAPDKSGLPSDRFSAERTGGSVSTLTIQRTQQEDSAVYLCASSLDRGNEKLFFGSGTQLSVL.